The table lists the clone carrying this TCR beta chain with a count of one. What it binds is unknown. Here immunoSEQ multiplex PCR was the method, and the copy in TCRdb shows in-frame clones only, minus some. Here the sample spans 850,000 to 1,200,000 clones, roughly 70% being singletons. The data were taken from a study of shared clonotypes between healthy human individuals. General study findings and limits: Non-shared clonotypes were found to have lower generation probabilities than the clonotypes that were shared by all four of the sorted-subset donors. Naive CD4 clonotypes overlapped across a handful of donors at approximately 5.3%.

Sequencing was carried out using memory CD4+ T cells sorted from blood. Regarding subset: CD45RA-negative fraction. The sequence was collected from a man younger than 35 in good health.

As DNA, the CDR3 is TGTGCCAGCTCACCAGCAGGGGGGTCCTACAATGAGCAGTTCTTC. Amino acid sequence: CASSPAGGSYNEQFF. The rearrangement links TRBV18 to TRBJ2-1; D perhaps matches TRBD1 (7 bases). Germline V gives CDR1 KGHSH, CDR2 LQKENI. V was clipped by 2 bases and J by 1 base, with 9 bases between them. The CDR3 totals 15 residues.